This TCR beta chain derives from a study of cytotoxic CD8 clonotypes in ibrutinib-treated CLL. Clones were sequenced by immunoSEQ multiplex PCR, and TCRdb holds only the in-frame ones, with some missing. The table records about 49,000 clones, around half of them present only once. Trimming cost V 1 base and J 0 bases; bases outside gene matches: 3. The germline CDR1 and CDR2 sequences are SGHDT and YYEEEE. The CDR3 consists of 15 residues. The specimen comprised PBMCs, sampled after 12 months of ibrutinib treatment. V and J are TRBV5-6 and TRBJ1-1, with 7 bases that match TRBD1. This TCR was sampled from a human donor with chronic lymphocytic leukemia. Here the CDR3 DNA reads TGTGCCAGCAGCTTGCCCACAGGGGTGAACACTGAAGCTTTCTTT. Amino acids: CASSLPTGVNTEAFF. Combining the CDR3 with reference TRBV5-6 and TRBJ1-1 gives the whole variable domain DAGVTQSPTHLIKTRGQQVTLRCSPKSGHDTVSWYQQALGQGPQFIFQYYEEEERQRGNFPDRFSGHQFPNYSSELNVNALLLGDSALYLCASSLPTGVNTEAFFGQGTRLTVV.